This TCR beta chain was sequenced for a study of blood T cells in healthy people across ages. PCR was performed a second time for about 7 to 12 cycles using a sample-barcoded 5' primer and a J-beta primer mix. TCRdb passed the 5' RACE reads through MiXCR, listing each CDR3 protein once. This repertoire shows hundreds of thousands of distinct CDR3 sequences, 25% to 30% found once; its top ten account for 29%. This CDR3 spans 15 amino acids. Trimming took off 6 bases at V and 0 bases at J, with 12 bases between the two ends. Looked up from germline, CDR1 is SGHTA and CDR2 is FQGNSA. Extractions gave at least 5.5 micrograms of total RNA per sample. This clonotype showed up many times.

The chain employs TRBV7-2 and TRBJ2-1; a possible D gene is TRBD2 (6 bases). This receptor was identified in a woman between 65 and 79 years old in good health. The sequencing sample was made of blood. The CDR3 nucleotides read TGTGCCAGCAGGTTTAGCGGTAGCTCCTACAATGAGCAGTTCTTC. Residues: CASRFSGSSYNEQFF.